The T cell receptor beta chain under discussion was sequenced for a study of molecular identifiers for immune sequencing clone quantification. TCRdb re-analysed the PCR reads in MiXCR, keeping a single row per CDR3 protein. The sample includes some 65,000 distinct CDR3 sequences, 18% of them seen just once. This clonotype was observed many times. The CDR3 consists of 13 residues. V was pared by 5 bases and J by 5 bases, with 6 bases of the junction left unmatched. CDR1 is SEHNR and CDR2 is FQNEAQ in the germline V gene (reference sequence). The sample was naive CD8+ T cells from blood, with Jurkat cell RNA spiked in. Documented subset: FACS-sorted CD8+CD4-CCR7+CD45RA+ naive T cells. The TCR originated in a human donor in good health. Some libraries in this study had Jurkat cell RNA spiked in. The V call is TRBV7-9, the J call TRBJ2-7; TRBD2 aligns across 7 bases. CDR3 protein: CASSDGLGDEQYF. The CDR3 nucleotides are TGTGCCAGCAGCGACGGACTAGGCGACGAGCAGTACTTC.